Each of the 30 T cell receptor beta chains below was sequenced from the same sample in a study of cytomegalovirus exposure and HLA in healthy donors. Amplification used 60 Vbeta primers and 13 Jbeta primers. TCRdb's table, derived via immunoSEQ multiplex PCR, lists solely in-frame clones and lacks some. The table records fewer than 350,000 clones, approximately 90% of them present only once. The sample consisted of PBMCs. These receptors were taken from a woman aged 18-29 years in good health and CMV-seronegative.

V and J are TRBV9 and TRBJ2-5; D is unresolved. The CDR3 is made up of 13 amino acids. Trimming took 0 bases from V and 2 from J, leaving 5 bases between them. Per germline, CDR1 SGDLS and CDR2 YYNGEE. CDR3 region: CASSVGRQETQYF. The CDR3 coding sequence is TGTGCCAGCAGCGTAGGTAGACAAGAGACCCAGTACTTC.

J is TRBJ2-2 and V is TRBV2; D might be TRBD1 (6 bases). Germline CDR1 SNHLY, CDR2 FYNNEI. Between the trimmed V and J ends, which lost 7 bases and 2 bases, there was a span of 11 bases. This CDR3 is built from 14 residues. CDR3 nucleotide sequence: TGTGCCAGCAACCTGGACAGAAACACCGGGGAGCTGTTTTTT. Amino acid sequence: CASNLDRNTGELFF.

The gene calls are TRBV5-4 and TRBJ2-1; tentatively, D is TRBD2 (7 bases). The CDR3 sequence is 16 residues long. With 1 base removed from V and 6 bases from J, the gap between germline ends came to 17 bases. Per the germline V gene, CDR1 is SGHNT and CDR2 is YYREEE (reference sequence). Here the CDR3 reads CASSLQGAGAFNEQFF. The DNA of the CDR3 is TGTGCCAGCAGCTTGCAAGGGGCGGGGGCTTTCAATGAGCAGTTCTTC.

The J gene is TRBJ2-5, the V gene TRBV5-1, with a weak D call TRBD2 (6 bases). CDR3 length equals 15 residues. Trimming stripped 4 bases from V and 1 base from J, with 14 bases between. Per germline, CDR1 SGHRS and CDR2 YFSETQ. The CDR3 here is CASSQPYSGQETQYF. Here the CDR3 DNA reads TGCGCCAGCAGCCAACCCTATAGCGGCCAAGAGACCCAGTACTTC.

CDR3 in DNA: TGCGCCAGCAGCCAAGATTGGGGAAGGAGGACAGATACGCAGTATTTT. Its translation is CASSQDWGRRTDTQYF. The chain joins TRBV4-1 to TRBJ2-3, with D possibly matching TRBD2 (5 bases). V was clipped by 0 bases and J by 3 bases, with 13 bases between them. The CDR3 contains 16 residues. The V gene's germline CDR1 is MGHRA and CDR2 YSYEKL.

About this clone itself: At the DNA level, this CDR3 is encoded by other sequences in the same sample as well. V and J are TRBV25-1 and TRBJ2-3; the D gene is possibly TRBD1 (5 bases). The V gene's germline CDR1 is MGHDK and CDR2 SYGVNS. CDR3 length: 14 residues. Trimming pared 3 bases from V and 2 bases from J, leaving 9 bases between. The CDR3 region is CASSDRAYTDTQYF. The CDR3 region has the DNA TGTGCCAGCAGTGACAGGGCCTACACAGATACGCAGTATTTT.

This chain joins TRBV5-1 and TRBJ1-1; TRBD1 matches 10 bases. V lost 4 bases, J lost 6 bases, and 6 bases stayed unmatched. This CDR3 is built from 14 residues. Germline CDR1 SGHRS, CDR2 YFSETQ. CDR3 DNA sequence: TGCGCCAGCAGCACCGGACAGGGGGAGGCTGAAGCTTTCTTT. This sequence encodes CASSTGQGEAEAFF.

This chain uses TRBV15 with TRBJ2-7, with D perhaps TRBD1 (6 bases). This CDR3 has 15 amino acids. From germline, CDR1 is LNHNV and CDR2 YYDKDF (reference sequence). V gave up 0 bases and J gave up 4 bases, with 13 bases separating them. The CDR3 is CATSRESGQLYEQYF. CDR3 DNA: TGTGCCACCAGCAGAGAGAGCGGACAGTTATACGAGCAGTACTTC.

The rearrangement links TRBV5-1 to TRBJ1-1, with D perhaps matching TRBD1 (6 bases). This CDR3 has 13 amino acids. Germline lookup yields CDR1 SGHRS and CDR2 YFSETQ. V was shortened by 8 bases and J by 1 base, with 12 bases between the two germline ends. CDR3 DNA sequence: TGCGCCAGAGCGGGACAAAGGAACACTGAAGCTTTCTTT. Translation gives CARAGQRNTEAFF.

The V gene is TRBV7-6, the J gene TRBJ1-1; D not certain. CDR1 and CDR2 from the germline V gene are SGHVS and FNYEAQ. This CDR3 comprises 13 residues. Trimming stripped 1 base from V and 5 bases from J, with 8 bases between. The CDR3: CASSLGSETEAFF. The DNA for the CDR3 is TGTGCCAGCAGCTTAGGTTCCGAGACTGAAGCTTTCTTT.

CDR3 DNA sequence: TGTGCCAGCAGCTCCGGGACAGTCCCAGATACGCAGTATTTT. Translating gives CASSSGTVPDTQYF. The chain joins TRBV7-8 to TRBJ2-3, with 7 bases aligning to TRBD1. Trimming removed 4 bases from V and 4 bases from J; junction bases left unmatched: 5. The CDR3 is made up of 14 amino acids. The germline CDR1 and CDR2 sequences are SGHVS and FQNEAQ.

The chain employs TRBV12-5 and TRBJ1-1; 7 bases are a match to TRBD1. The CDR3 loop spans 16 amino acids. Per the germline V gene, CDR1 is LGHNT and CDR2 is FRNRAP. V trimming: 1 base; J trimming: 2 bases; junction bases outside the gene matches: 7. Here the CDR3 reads CASGLARQGGNTEAFF. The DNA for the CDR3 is TGTGCTAGTGGTTTGGCGCGACAGGGAGGAAACACTGAAGCTTTCTTT.

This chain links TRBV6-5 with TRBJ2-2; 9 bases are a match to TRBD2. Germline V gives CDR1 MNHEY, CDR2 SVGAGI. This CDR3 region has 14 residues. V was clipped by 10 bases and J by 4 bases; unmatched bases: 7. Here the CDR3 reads CAIRSGGFTGELFF. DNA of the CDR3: TGTGCCATCCGTAGCGGGGGATTCACCGGGGAGCTGTTTTTT.

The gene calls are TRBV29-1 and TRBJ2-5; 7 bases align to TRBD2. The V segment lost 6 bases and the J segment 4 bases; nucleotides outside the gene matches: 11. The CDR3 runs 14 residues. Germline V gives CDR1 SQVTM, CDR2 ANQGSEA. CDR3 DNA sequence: TGCAGCGTCATGAGGTCGGGGGGACGAGAGACCCAGTACTTC. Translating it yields CSVMRSGGRETQYF.

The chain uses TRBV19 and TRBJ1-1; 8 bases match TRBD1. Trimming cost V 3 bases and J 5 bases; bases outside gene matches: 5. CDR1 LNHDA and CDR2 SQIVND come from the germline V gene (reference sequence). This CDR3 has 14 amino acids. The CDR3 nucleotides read TGTGCCAGTAGTATCGGACAGGGAGTAACTGAAGCTTTCTTT. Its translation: CASSIGQGVTEAFF.

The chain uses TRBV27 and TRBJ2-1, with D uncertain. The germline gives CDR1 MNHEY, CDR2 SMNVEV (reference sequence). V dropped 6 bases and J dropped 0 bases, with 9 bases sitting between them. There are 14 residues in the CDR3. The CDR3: CASSPYSSYNEQFF. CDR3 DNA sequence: TGTGCCAGCAGCCCCTACAGCTCCTACAATGAGCAGTTCTTC.

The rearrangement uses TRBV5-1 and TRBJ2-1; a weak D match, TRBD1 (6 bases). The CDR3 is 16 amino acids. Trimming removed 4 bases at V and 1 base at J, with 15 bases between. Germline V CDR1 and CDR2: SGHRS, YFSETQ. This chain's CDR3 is CASSGGGQISYNEQFF. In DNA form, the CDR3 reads TGCGCCAGCAGCGGTGGTGGACAGATTTCCTACAATGAGCAGTTCTTC.

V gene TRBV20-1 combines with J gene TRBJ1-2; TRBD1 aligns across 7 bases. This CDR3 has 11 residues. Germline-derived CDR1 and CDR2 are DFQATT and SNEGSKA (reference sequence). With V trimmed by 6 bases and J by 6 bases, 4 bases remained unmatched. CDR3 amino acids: CSADRDNGYTF. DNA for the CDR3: TGCAGTGCAGACAGGGATAATGGCTACACCTTC.

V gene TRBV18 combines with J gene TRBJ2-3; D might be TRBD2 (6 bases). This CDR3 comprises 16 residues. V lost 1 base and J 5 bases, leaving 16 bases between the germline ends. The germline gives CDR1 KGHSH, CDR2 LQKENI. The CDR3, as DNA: TGTGCCAGCTCACCACGGGGCGGGGTTGGTAAAGATACGCAGTATTTT. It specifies CASSPRGGVGKDTQYF.

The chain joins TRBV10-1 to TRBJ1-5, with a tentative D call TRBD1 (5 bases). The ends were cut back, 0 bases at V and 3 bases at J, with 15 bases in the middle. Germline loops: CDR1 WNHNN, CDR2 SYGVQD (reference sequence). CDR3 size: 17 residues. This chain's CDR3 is CASSESHRDRLNQPQHF. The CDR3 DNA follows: TGCGCCAGCAGTGAGTCGCACCGTGACAGACTCAATCAGCCCCAGCATTTT.

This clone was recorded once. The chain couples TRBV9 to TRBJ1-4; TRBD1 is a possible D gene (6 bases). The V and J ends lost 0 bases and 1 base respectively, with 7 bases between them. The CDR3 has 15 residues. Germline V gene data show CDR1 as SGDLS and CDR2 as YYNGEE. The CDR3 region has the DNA TGTGCCAGCAGCGTAGGAGGGGGAACTAATGAAAAACTGTTTTTT. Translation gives CASSVGGGTNEKLFF.

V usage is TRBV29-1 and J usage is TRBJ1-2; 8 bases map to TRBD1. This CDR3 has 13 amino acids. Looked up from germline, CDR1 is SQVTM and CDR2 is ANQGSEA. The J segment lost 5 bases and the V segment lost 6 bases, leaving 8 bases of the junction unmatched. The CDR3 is CSVRGQGLYGYTF. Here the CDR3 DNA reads TGCAGCGTAAGAGGACAGGGACTTTATGGCTACACCTTC.

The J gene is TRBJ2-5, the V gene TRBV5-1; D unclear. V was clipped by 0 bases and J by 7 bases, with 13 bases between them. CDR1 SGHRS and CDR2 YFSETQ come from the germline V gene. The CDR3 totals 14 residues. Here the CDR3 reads CASSLEIPSGTQYF. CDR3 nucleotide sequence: TGCGCCAGCAGCTTGGAGATCCCCTCGGGGACCCAGTACTTC.

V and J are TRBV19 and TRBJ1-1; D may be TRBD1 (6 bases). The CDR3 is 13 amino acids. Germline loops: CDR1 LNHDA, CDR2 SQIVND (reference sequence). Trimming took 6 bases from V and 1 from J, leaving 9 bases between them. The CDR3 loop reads CASRDRRNTEAFF. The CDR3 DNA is TGTGCCAGTAGAGACAGGAGGAACACTGAAGCTTTCTTT.

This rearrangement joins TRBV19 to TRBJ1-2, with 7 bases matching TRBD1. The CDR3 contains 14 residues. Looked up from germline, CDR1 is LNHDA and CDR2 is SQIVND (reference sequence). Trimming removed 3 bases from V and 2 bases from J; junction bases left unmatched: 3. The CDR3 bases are TGTGCCAGTAGTATCGGGACAGTCAACTATGGCTACACCTTC. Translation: CASSIGTVNYGYTF.

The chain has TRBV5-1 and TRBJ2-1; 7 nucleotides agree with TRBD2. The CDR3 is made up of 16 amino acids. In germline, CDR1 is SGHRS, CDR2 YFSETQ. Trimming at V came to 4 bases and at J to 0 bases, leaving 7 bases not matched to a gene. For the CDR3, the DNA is TGCGCCAGCAGCCCGAGGGGCGGGAGCTCCTACAATGAGCAGTTCTTC. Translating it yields CASSPRGGSSYNEQFF.

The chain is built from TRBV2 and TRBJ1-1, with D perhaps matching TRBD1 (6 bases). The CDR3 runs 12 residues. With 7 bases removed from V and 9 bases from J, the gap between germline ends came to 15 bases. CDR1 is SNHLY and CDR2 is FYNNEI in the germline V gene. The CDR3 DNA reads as TGTGCCAGCACGTGGGGAGGGGGTCAAGCTTTCTTT. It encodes CASTWGGGQAFF.

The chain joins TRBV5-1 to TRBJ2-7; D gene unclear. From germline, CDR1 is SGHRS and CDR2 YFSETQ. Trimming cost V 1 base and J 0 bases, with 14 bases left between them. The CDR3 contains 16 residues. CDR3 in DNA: TGCGCCAGCAGCTTGAATCTCCCCGCGGCCTCCTACGAGCAGTACTTC. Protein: CASSLNLPAASYEQYF.

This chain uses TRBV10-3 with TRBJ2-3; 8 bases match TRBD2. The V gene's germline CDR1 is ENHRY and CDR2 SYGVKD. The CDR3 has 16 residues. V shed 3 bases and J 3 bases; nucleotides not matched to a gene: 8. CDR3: CAISDPGGGLTDTQYF. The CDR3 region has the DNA TGTGCCATCAGTGACCCCGGGGGGGGGCTAACAGATACGCAGTATTTT.

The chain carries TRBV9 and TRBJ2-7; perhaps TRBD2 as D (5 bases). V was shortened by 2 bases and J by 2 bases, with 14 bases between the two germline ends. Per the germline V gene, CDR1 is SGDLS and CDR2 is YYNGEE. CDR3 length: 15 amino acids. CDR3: CASSVGPGSTYEQYF. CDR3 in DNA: TGTGCCAGCAGCGTTGGACCGGGATCAACCTACGAGCAGTACTTC.